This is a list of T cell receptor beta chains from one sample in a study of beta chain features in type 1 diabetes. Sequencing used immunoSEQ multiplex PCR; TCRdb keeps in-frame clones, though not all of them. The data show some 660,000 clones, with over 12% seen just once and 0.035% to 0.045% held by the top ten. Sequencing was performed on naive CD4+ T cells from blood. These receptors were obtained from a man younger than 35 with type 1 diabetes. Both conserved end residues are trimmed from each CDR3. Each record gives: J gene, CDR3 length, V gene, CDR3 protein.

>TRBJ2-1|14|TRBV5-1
ASGQTGTASYNEQF
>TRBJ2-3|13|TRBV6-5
ASSYSPAGTDTQY
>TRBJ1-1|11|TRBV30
AWSRQGTTEAF
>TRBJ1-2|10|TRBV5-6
ASSLDRAGYT
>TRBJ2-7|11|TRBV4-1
ASSQNSADEQY
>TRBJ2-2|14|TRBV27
ASKWFGGRDTGELF
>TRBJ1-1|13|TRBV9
ASSVEWDWGTEAF
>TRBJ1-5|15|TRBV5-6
ASSRDRGRDGNQPQH
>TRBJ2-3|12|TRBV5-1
ASSMQRNTDTQY
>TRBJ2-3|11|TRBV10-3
AIRYSPLDTQY
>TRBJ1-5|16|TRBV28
ASTHFGGGVVGNQPQH
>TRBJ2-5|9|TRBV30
ASTGVQTQY
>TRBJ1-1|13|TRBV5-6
ASSLAPGEDTEAF
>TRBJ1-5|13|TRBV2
ASSEVLRGNQPQH
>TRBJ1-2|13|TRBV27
ASSPYPVGGDGYT
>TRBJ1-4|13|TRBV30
AWSEGTGGSEKLF
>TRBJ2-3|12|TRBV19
ASSPADSTDTQY
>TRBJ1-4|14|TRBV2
ASSEALGAVNEKLF
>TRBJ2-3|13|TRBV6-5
ASSLGRPGTDTQY
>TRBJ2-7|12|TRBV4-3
ASSQRVGTYEQY
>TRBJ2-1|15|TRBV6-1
ASSEAGTGGTYNEQF
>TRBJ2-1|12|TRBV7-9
ASSFRATTNEQF
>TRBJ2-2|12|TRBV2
ASSEVRVSGELF
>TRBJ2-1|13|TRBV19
ASSRGTSGSNEQF
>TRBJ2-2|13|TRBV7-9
ASSLGVSNTGELF
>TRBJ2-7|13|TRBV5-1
ASSLDSGVLDEQY
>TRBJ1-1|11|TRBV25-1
ASRVTGGTEAF
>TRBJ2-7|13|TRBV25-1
ASSPKRDFGNEQY
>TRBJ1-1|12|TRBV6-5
ASSTGGRVAEAF
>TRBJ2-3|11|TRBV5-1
ASFTGPTDTQY
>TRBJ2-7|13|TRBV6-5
ASSSYRGRAYEQY
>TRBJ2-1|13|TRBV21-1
VRASSEPVPNEQF
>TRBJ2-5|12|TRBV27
ASSPTGARETQY
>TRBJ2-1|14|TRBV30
AWSRVAGSSYNEQF
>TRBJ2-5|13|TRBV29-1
SADPAGTSGETQY
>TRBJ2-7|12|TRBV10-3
AIRPGPNPYEQY
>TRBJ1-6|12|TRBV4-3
ASSQEWLDSPLH
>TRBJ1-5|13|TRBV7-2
ASSLRRTHNQPQH
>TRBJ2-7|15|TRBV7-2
ASSRPTLAGGNYEQY
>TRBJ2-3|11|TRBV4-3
ASSQDSADTQY
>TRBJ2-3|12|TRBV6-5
ASIGTDLPDTQY
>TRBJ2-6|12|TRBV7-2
ASSLPSGANVLT
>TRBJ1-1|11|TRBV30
AWKWGTGTEAF
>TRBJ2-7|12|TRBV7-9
ASSLGQGRDEQY
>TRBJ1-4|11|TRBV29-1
SVDDMRSEKLF
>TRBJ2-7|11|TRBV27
ASRLAASYEQY
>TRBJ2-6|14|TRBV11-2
ASSSPGSSGANVLT
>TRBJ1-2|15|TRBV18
ASSHLRQGASEDGYT
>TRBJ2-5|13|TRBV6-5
ASSRLGEGGETQY
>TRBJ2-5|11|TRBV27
ASSLQGWETQY
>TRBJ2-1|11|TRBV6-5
ASSYSPYNEQF
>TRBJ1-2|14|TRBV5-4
ASTFPIPGFPYGYT
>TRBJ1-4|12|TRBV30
AWSHGPKGEKLF
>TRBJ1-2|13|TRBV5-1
ASSLEGQDSLSYT
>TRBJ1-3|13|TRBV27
ASSLKETAGNTIY
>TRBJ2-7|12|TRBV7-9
ASSSAGTIYEQY
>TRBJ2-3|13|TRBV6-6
ASSPRAVSSDTQY
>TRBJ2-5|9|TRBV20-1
SASGLGTQY
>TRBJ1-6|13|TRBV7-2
ASSPSNGYNSPLH